Described below is a single T cell receptor (beta chain) sequence and its context. The junction and the germline gene differ at one end; a read error may be behind it. The repertoire was sequenced with immunoSEQ multiplex PCR; TCRdb's copy has only in-frame clones and lacks some. The sample yields 200,000 to 250,000 clones, roughly 80% seen once. The data were taken from a study of blood T cell repertoires in COVID-19. The germline CDR1 and CDR2 sequences are MNHEY and SVGAGI. This CDR3 is 15 amino acids long. The source is an elderly man with acute or convalescent COVID-19. This sequence joins TRBV6-5 and TRBJ2-7, with TRBD2 matching over 10 bases. The specimen sequenced was peripheral blood. The DNA of the CDR3 is TGTGCCAGCAGTGACTCACTAGCGGGGAGCTACGAGCAGTACTTC. Protein product: CASSDSLAGSYEQYF.